This record covers a single T cell receptor beta chain. Its target is unknown. The CDR3 runs to 16 residues. CDR1 and CDR2 (germline): SGDLS, YYNGEE. Trimming took 0 bases from V and 5 from J, leaving 18 bases between them. This sample was taken from a study of T cells after yellow fever vaccination. For the study at large: Fractions low in cell number were prepared with SMART-Seq v4 Ultra Low Input.

Template switching with 5'RACE generated the TCR cDNA and added a universal primer site and UMIs. TCRdb independently ran MiXCR on the 5' RACE reads; one entry per CDR3 protein. The sample contains about 99,000 distinct CDR3 sequences, less than 6% of which appear only once. Study-level findings and limits: Clonotypes shared by both compartments, CD4 and CD8, made up a small share. Detected again after the booster were most primary-vaccination clones, at almost 97% CD4 and 70% to 90% CD8.

The sample here was CD8+ T cells sorted from PBMCs, taken 10 days after the yellow fever booster vaccination. The sequence was obtained from a young man who received the YFV17D yellow fever vaccine. The chain employs TRBV9 and TRBJ2-7, with D possibly matching TRBD1 (5 bases). Here the CDR3 DNA reads TGTGCCAGCAGCGTAGGAGTAAAAGGGGTTATCCACGAGCAGTACGTC. It translates to CASSVGVKGVIHEQYV.